The clone carrying this TCR beta chain appeared a single time. These data come from a study of long-term antiretroviral therapy in people with HIV. CDR1 and CDR2 from the germline V gene are ENHRY and SYGVKD. The CDR3 sequence is 10 residues long. V lost 11 bases and J lost 4, with 6 bases in between. Running of the v3.0 immunoSEQ assay took place at survey level. The table came from immunoSEQ multiplex PCR; TCRdb's copy has only in-frame clones and leaves some out. Among tens of thousands of clones listed, roughly 90% were seen once. This receptor was identified in a man aged 18 to 35 with HIV. This chain uses TRBV10-3 with TRBJ1-3; D is uncertain. The source material was unsorted PBMCs, sampled 3.1 years after starting antiretroviral therapy. CDR3 loop: CAAEGNTIYF. CDR3 nucleotides: TGTGCCGCCGAAGGAAACACCATATATTTT.